This T cell receptor beta chain originates from a study of shared T cell receptors in the human thymus. The protocol was immunoSEQ multiplex PCR, while the TCRdb copy is restricted to in-frame clones and leaves out a portion. Among about 610,000 clones listed, approximately 90% were seen once. The sample also formed part of further work on human thymus T cells.

The sequence came from a boy younger than two with a congenital heart defect. Input material: thymocytes.

The CDR3 DNA is TGTGCCACCAGCAGCTGGGGCCCAACTGAGCAGTTCTTC. This translates into CATSSWGPTEQFF. The rearrangement links TRBV15 to TRBJ2-1; weak D call: TRBD1 (5 bases). Germline values: CDR1 LNHNV, CDR2 YYDKDF (reference sequence). This CDR3 contains 13 residues. V lost 3 bases, J lost 9 bases, and 12 bases lay in between.